One sample yielded the 20 T cell receptor beta chains listed below, sequenced in a study of T cells in Graves' hyperthyroidism and ophthalmopathy. Authors of the study amplified TCR beta CDR3 regions from RNA transcripts. Initially, a first-round RT-PCR of the TCR CDR3 employed the HTBI primer set. TCRdb reanalysed the multiplex PCR reads using MiXCR and keeps one entry per CDR3 protein. The table lists some 300,000 distinct CDR3 sequences, approximately 18% of them singletons. Sequencing input: blood. These receptors came from a man aged 50-59 years with Graves' ophthalmopathy.

The V gene is TRBV10-2, the J gene TRBJ2-1, with 11 nucleotides matching TRBD2. CDR3 length: 14 amino acids. From germline, CDR1 is WSHSY and CDR2 SAAADI. Trimming removed 7 bases from V and 5 bases from J; junction bases left unmatched: 4. CDR3 amino acids: CASTLAGGNNEQFF. CDR3 sequence (DNA): TGCGCCAGCACCTTAGCGGGAGGGAACAATGAGCAGTTCTTC.

The rearrangement uses TRBV9 and TRBJ2-1; 10 bases fit TRBD1. The CDR3 spans 19 residues. Germline CDR1 reads SGDLS; CDR2 reads YYNGEE. Trimming removed 1 base from V and 6 bases from J; junction bases left unmatched: 16. The CDR3 reads CASSVNVGDGTGDPNEQFF. Written as DNA, the CDR3 is TGTGCCAGCAGCGTAAATGTCGGGGACGGGACAGGGGACCCCAATGAGCAGTTCTTC.

This clonotype showed up many times. This sequence joins TRBV18 and TRBJ2-5; D call uncertain. The CDR3 has 12 residues. Per germline, CDR1 KGHSH and CDR2 LQKENI. Deletions cut 3 bases from V and 5 bases from J, with 7 bases between. The chain's CDR3 is CASSPNLETQYF. In DNA, the CDR3 is TGTGCCAGCTCACCTAATCTGGAGACCCAGTACTTC.

This clonotype was observed many times. The chain uses TRBV9 and TRBJ2-3, with D maybe TRBD2 (6 bases). The length of the CDR3 is 13 residues. Germline V lookup: CDR1 SGDLS, CDR2 YYNGEE. V lost 4 bases and J 10 bases, leaving 16 bases between the germline ends. As DNA, the CDR3 is TGTGCCAGCAGCCCCTCGACTAGGGGAGCGCAGTATTTT. This encodes CASSPSTRGAQYF.

The chain joins TRBV7-6 to TRBJ2-1; 12 bases agree with TRBD2. V lost 5 bases to trimming and J lost 0 bases; unmatched junction nucleotides: 5. The CDR3 contains 17 residues. Germline lookup yields CDR1 SGHVS and CDR2 FNYEAQ. The CDR3 bases are TGTGCCAGCAGCCGGACTAGCGGGGAAAGCTCCTACAATGAGCAGTTCTTC. This gives the protein CASSRTSGESSYNEQFF.

The chain has TRBV27 and TRBJ1-1; 8 bases align to TRBD1. Per the germline V gene, CDR1 is MNHEY and CDR2 is SMNVEV (reference sequence). The CDR3 contains 13 residues. Trimming at V came to 6 bases and at J to 4 bases, leaving 4 bases not matched to a gene. CDR3 in DNA: TGTGCCAGCAGCATGACAGGGGTCACTGAAGCTTTCTTT. Translation: CASSMTGVTEAFF.

This chain connects TRBV29-1 to TRBJ1-5; 9 positions match TRBD1. The V gene's germline CDR1 is SQVTM and CDR2 ANQGSEA. With V trimmed by 6 bases and J by 4 bases, 10 bases remained unmatched. The CDR3 consists of 15 residues. CDR3 sequence reads: CSVSTGTGPNQPQHF. In DNA, the CDR3 is TGCAGCGTAAGTACCGGGACAGGGCCTAATCAGCCCCAGCATTTT.

This clonotype has ten or more counts. The rearrangement joins TRBV30 to TRBJ2-7; 11 bases map to TRBD1. The CDR3 has 17 amino acids. V was clipped by 1 base and J by 6 bases; unmatched bases: 14. CDR1 GTSNPN and CDR2 SVGIG come from the germline V gene (reference sequence). The CDR3 region has the DNA TGTGCCTGGAGTGGGATAGGGACAGGGGGTTCCTTCGGCGAGCAGTACTTC. Translating gives CAWSGIGTGGSFGEQYF.

This chain joins TRBV30 and TRBJ1-6; D might be TRBD1 (5 bases). The V and J ends lost 0 bases and 5 bases respectively, with 14 bases between them. Germline CDR1 and CDR2: GTSNPN and SVGIG (reference sequence). The CDR3 loop spans 16 amino acids. CDR3 region: CAWSVRRGPDNSPLHF. The CDR3 DNA reads TGTGCCTGGAGTGTACGAAGGGGCCCGGATAATTCACCCCTCCACTTT.

Many counts were recorded for this clonotype. The chain has TRBV11-3 and TRBJ2-7; D might be TRBD1 (6 bases). CDR1 and CDR2 from the germline V gene are SGHNT and YENEEA. This CDR3 has 13 amino acids. Trimming cost V 5 bases and J 7 bases, with 15 bases left between them. The CDR3 DNA follows: TGTGCCAGCAGCGTAGTGAGACAGGCTGAGCAGTACTTC. This sequence encodes CASSVVRQAEQYF. Using reference TRBV11-3 and TRBJ2-7 for the parts outside the CDR3, the full variable domain is EAGVVQSPRYKIIEKKQPVAFWCNPISGHNTLYWYLQNLGQGPELLIRYENEEAVDDSQLPKDRFSAERLKGVDSTLKIQPAELGDSAVYLCASSVVRQAEQYFGPGTRLTVT.

This chain links TRBV12-3 or TRBV12-4 with TRBJ2-1; either TRBD1 or TRBD2 may fit D (5 bases each). The CDR3 extends over 14 amino acids. V was clipped by 6 bases and J by 4 bases, with 13 bases between them. The CDR3 region is CASRQSWGYNEQFF. The CDR3 nucleotides read TGTGCCAGCAGACAGTCTTGGGGGTACAATGAGCAGTTCTTC.

This clonotype was seen just once. Because the CDR3's place on the DNA is in doubt, the DNA is left out and the CDR3 is given as listed by TCRdb. The CDR3 region is CASSSPGGRGSYEQYFGPDTIYF. The chain carries TRBV7-9 and TRBJ1-3; the tabulated D call, TRBD1, remains unverified against the DNA. The CDR3 adds up to 23 amino acids, both ends counted. Germline V gives CDR1 SEHNR, CDR2 FQNEAQ (reference sequence).

This clonotype was seen many times. CDR3 region: CASSLERGSYEQYF. The CDR3 bases are TGTGCCAGCAGCTTAGAACGGGGCTCCTACGAGCAGTACTTC. The V and J genes are TRBV7-6 and TRBJ2-7; weak D call: TRBD2 (5 bases). This CDR3 spans 14 amino acids. Germline CDR1 is SGHVS and CDR2 is FNYEAQ. V lost 1 base, J lost 0 bases, and 7 bases lay in between.

Many counts were recorded for this clonotype. The gene calls are TRBV30 and TRBJ2-1; 8 bases line up with TRBD2. CDR3 length: 14 amino acids. With V trimmed by 6 bases and J by 4 bases, 8 bases remained unmatched. Per germline, CDR1 GTSNPN and CDR2 SVGIG (reference sequence). CDR3 amino acids: CACPRGGSYNEQFF. Here the CDR3 DNA reads TGTGCCTGTCCCCGGGGGGGGTCGTACAATGAGCAGTTCTTC.

This clonotype was detected once. V usage is TRBV30 and J usage is TRBJ2-3; a weak D match, TRBD2 (6 bases). The CDR3 is 19 amino acids. V was pared by 5 bases and J by 5 bases, with 32 bases between. CDR1 and CDR2 (germline): GTSNPN, SVGIG (reference sequence). The CDR3 region has the DNA TGTGCCTGGGACGGCGGTCCGGAGGAGGGCCAGATCATGGGAGATACGCAGTATTTT. This gives the protein CAWDGGPEEGQIMGDTQYF.

In this sample, this clonotype turned up many times. The CDR3, as DNA: TGCAGTGCTAGGGGACTTACAGAAATCTATGGCTACACCTTC. This codes for CSARGLTEIYGYTF. The V and J genes are TRBV20-1 and TRBJ1-2; maybe TRBD1 (5 bases). Germline V gene sequence: CDR1 DFQATT, CDR2 SNEGSKA (reference sequence). This CDR3 contains 14 residues. Deletions cut 3 bases from V and 4 bases from J, with 15 bases between.

This clonotype was recorded many times. The rearrangement uses TRBV3-1 and TRBJ2-5; TRBD2 might be the D (7 bases). CDR3 length equals 14 residues. V gave up 5 bases and J gave up 5 bases, with 15 bases separating them. From germline, CDR1 is LGHDT and CDR2 YNNKEL (reference sequence). This CDR3 is CASSFGGAQETQYF. DNA for the CDR3: TGTGCCAGCAGCTTTGGGGGGGCGCAGGAGACCCAGTACTTC.

This clonotype was seen a single time. With a much larger clone just one base away, this may be a read error. The J gene is TRBJ2-7, the V gene TRBV20-1; 7 bases align to TRBD2. CDR1 is DFQATT, CDR2 SNEGSKA, per germline (reference sequence). CDR3 length equals 13 residues. CDR3 nucleotides: TGCAGTGTCGCGGGAGACAAGCTCTACGGGCAGTACTTC. This translates into CSVAGDKLYGQYF.

This clonotype showed up many times. The rearrangement joins TRBV20-1 to TRBJ2-5, with 8 bases lining up with TRBD2. Germline V gene data show CDR1 as DFQATT and CDR2 as SNEGSKA (reference sequence). CDR3 size: 13 residues. Losses at the gene ends were 5 bases for V and 5 bases for J; bases not matched to a gene: 7. The CDR3 reads CSAVSGRGETQYF. The CDR3, as DNA: TGCAGTGCTGTGAGCGGGAGAGGGGAGACCCAGTACTTC.

This clonotype has ten or more counts. The chain couples TRBV2 to TRBJ2-1; D not resolved. Trimming stripped 2 bases from V and 8 bases from J, with 13 bases between. Germline-derived CDR1 and CDR2 are SNHLY and FYNNEI. This CDR3 region has 14 residues. CDR3 in DNA: TGTGCCAGCAGTGAAAGGCGGCAGTCGGATGAGCAGTTCTTC. Its protein product is CASSERRQSDEQFF.